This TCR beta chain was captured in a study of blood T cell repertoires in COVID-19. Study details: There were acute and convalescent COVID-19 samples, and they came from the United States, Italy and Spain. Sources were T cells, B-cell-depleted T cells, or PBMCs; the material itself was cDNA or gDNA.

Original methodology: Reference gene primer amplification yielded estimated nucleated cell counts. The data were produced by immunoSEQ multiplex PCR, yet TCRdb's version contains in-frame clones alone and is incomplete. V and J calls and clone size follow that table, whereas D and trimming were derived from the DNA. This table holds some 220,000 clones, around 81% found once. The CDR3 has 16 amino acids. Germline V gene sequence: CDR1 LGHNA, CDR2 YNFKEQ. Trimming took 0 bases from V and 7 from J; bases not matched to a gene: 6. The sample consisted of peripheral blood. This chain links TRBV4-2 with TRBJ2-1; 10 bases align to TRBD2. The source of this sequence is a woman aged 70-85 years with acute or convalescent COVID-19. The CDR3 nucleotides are TGTGCCAGCAGCCAAGAACAGCGGGGGGGGACGAATGAGCAGTTCTTC. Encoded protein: CASSQEQRGGTNEQFF.